The rows below give T cell receptor beta chains drawn from one sample of a study of beta chain features in type 1 diabetes. Assay: immunoSEQ multiplex PCR; the TCRdb copy retains only in-frame clones and omits some. Of over 700,000 clones in the sample, about 17% were seen once. The sequencing input was naive CD4+ T cells from blood. Receptors were obtained from a woman aged 18-30 years in good health. Both conserved end residues are part of each CDR3. D genes are given only for firm matches. Rows give clone size only sometimes, using once, few, many, or a class for an expanded clone.

TRBD1	few	TRBV7-2	TRBJ2-1	CASSRDSPSYNEQFF	TGTGCCAGCAGCCGGGACAGCCCCTCCTACAATGAGCAGTTCTTC
TRBD2	.	TRBV7-2	TRBJ2-5	CASSSSLAGGRETQYF	TGTGCCAGCAGCTCCTCATTAGCGGGAGGGCGAGAGACCCAGTACTTC
.	.	TRBV7-6	TRBJ2-2	CASIAGTGELFF	TGTGCCAGCATCGCGGGCACCGGGGAGCTGTTTTTT
TRBD2	.	TRBV5-4	TRBJ2-1	CASSPSGISYNEQFF	TGTGCCAGCAGCCCTAGCGGGATCTCCTACAATGAGCAGTTCTTC
TRBD2	.	TRBV11-1	TRBJ2-1	CASSPGLAGNEQFF	TGTGCCAGCAGCCCAGGACTAGCGGGAAATGAGCAGTTCTTC
TRBD2	few	TRBV7-8	TRBJ2-3	CASSRPGLADTQYF	TGTGCCAGCAGCCGGCCGGGACTAGCGGATACGCAGTATTTT
.	.	TRBV6-6	TRBJ1-5	CATNKGHQPQHF	TGTGCCACAAATAAGGGGCATCAGCCCCAGCATTTT
.	.	TRBV2	TRBJ2-1	CAGKGVGEQFF	TGTGCCGGAAAAGGGGTAGGTGAGCAGTTCTTC
.	few	TRBV7-2	TRBJ1-3	CASSSTWDGGNTIYF	TGTGCCAGCAGCTCAACTTGGGACGGCGGAAACACCATATATTTT
TRBD2	few	TRBV7-9	TRBJ2-3	CASSRRGGSGVDTQYF	TGTGCCAGCAGCCGCCGCGGGGGAAGCGGGGTGGATACGCAGTATTTT
TRBD1	.	TRBV2	TRBJ2-1	CASSAETGSHNEQFF	TGTGCCAGCAGTGCGGAGACAGGGTCCCACAATGAGCAGTTCTTC